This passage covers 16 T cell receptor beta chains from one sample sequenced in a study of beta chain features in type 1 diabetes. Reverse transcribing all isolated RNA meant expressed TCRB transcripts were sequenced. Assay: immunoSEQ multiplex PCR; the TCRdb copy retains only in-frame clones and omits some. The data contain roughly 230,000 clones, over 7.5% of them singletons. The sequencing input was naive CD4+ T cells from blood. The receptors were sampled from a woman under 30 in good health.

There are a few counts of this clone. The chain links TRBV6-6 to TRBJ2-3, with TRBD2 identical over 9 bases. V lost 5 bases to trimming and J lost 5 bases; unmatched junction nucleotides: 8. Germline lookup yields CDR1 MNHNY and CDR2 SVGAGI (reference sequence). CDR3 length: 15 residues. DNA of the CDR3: TGTGCCAGCAGTCCAATAGCGGGGGCGGGAGATACGCAGTATTTT. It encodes CASSPIAGAGDTQYF.

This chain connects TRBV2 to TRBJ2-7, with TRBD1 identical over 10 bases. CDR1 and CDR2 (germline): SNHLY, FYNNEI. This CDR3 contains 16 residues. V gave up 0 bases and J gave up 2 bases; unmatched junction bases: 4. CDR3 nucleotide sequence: TGTGCCAGCAGTGAAGCTGGGACAGGGGTCCCCTACGAGCAGTACTTC. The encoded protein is CASSEAGTGVPYEQYF.

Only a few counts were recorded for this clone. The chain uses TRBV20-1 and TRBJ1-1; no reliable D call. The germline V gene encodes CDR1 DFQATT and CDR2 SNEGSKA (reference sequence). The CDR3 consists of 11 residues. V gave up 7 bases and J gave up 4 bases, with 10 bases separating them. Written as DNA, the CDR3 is TGCAGTGGAACAGTCAGCACTGAAGCTTTCTTT. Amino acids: CSGTVSTEAFF.

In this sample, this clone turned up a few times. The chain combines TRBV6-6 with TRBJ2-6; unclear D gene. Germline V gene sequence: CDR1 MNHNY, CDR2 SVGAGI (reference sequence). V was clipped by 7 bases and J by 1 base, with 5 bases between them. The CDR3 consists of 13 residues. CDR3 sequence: CASTRSGANVLTF. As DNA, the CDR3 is TGTGCCAGCACCCGGTCTGGGGCCAACGTCCTGACTTTC.

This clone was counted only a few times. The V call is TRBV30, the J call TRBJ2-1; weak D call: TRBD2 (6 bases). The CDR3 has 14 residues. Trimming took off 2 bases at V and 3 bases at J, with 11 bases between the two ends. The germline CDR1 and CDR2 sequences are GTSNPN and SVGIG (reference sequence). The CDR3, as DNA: TGTGCCTGGAGTTCCGTGGGGGGCTACAATGAGCAGTTCTTC. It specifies CAWSSVGGYNEQFF.

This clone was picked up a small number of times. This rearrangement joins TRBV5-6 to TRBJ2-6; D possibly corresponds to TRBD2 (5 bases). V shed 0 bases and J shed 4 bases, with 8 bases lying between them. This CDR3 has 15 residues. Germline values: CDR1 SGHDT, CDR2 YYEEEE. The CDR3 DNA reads TGTGCCAGCAGCTTGGGAGCGGCCGGGGCCAACGTCCTGACTTTC. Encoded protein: CASSLGAAGANVLTF. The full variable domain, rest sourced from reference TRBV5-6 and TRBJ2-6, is DAGVTQSPTHLIKTRGQQVTLRCSPKSGHDTVSWYQQALGQGPQFIFQYYEEEERQRGNFPDRFSGHQFPNYSSELNVNALLLGDSALYLCASSLGAAGANVLTFGAGSRLTVL.

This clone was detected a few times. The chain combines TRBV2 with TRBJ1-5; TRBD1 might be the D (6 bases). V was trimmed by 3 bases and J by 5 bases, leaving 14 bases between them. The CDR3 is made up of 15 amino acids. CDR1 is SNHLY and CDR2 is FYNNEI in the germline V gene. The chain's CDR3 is CASSDATGPHQPQHF. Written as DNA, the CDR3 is TGTGCCAGCAGTGATGCGACAGGTCCTCATCAGCCCCAGCATTTT.

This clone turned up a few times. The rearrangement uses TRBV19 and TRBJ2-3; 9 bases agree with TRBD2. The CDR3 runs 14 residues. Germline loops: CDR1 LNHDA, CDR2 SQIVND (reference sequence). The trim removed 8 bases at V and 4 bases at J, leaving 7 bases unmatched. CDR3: CASSRAGGPDTQYF. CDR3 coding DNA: TGTGCCAGTTCCAGAGCGGGAGGACCAGATACGCAGTATTTT.

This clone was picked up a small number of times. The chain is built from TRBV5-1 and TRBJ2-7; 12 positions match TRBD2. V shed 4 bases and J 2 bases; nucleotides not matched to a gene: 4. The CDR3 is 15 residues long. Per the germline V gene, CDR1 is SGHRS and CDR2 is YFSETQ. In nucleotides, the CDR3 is TGCGCCAGCAGCGAAGGACTAGCGGGGACCTACGAGCAGTACTTC. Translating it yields CASSEGLAGTYEQYF.

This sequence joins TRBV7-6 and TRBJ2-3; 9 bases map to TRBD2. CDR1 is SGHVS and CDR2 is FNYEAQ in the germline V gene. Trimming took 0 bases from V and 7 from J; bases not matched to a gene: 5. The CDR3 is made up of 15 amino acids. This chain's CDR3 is CASSLASAGGNTQYF. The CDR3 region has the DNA TGTGCCAGCAGCTTAGCTTCAGCGGGGGGAAATACGCAGTATTTT.

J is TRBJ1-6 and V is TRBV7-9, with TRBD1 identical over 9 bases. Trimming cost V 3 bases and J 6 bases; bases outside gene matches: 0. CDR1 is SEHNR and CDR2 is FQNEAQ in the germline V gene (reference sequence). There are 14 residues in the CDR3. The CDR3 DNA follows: TGTGCCAGCAGCTTGGACAGGGGTAATTCACCCCTCCACTTT. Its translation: CASSLDRGNSPLHF.

CDR3 sequence (DNA): TGTGCCAGCAGCTTAGTAGGCGCAGGGGCCAGTGGCACAGATACGCAGTATTTT. Residues: CASSLVGAGASGTDTQYF. The V call is TRBV7-6, the J call TRBJ2-3; possible D gene TRBD1, 6 bases. Germline V lookup: CDR1 SGHVS, CDR2 FNYEAQ. The V end was cut by 1 base, the J end by 1 base, with 18 bases between. CDR3 length equals 18 residues. Supplemented by reference TRBV7-6 and TRBJ2-3, the full variable domain reads GAGVSQSPRYKVTKRGQDVALRCDPISGHVSLYWYRQALGQGPEFLTYFNYEAQQDKSGLPNDRFSAERPEGSISTLTIQRTEQRDSAMYRCASSLVGAGASGTDTQYFGPGTRLTVL.

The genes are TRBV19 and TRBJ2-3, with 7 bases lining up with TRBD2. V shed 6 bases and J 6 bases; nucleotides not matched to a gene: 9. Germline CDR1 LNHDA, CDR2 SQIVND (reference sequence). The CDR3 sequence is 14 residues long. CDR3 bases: TGTGCCAGTAGACGGGCGGGAGAGACGGATACGCAGTATTTT. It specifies CASRRAGETDTQYF.

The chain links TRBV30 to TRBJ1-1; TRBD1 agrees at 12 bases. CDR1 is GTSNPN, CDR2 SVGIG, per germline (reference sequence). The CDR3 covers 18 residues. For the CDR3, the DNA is TGTGCGGAGTGCCCCCGACCGGGACAGGGGGCGGTGAACACTGAAGCTTTCTTT. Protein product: CAECPRPGQGAVNTEAFF. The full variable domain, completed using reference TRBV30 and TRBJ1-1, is SQTIHQWPATLVQPVGSPLSLECTVEGTSNPNLYWYRQAAGRGLQLLFYSVGIGQISSEVPQNLSASRPQDRQFILSSKKLLLSDSGFYLCAECPRPGQGAVNTEAFFGQGTRLTVV.

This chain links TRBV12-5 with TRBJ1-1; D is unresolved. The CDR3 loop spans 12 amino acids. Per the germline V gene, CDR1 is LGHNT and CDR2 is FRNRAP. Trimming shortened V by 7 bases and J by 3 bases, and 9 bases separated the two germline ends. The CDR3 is CASALYYTEAFF. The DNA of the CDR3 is TGTGCTAGTGCCCTTTACTACACTGAAGCTTTCTTT.

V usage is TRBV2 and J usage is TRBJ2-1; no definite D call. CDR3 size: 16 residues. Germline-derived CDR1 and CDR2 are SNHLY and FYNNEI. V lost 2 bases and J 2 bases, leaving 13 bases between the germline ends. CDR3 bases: TGTGCCAGCAGTGAATTAGGCGGTACCGCCTACAATGAGCAGTTCTTC. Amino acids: CASSELGGTAYNEQFF.